This TCR beta chain was found in a study of cytomegalovirus exposure and HLA in healthy donors. Study-level findings and limits: The study recorded around 160 TCR beta chains that were cytomegalovirus-associated. As was reported, the classifier diagnosed cytomegalovirus status with high specificity and sensitivity.

Details on this clone: Its antigen is as yet unknown.

PCR was performed using 60 Vbeta and 13 Jbeta primers. TCRdb keeps only in-frame clones here, not all; method: immunoSEQ multiplex PCR. The table lists some 100,000 clones, 75% of them singletons. V lost 11 bases and J lost 0; bases outside the gene matches: 2. The CDR3 consists of 12 residues. In germline, CDR1 is SNHLY, CDR2 FYNNEI. Specimen: PBMCs. V gene TRBV2 combines with J gene TRBJ2-5; 8 positions match TRBD2. The TCR originated in a middle-aged man in good health and CMV-seronegative. In DNA, the CDR3 is TGTGCCTCGGGGGGGCACCAAGAGACCCAGTACTTC. This gives the protein CASGGHQETQYF.